The source of this TCR beta chain is a study of cytomegalovirus exposure and HLA in healthy donors. Regarding the study as a whole: By HLA locus, TCR association rates varied in a later analysis, with DRB1 showing the most and HLA-C the fewest. Generally TCR sequences proved uncommon, though certain public TCRs appeared in numerous donors. TCR beta chains numbering some 160 were designated cytomegalovirus-associated.

This clone was observed a few times. Its antigen remains unknown. The CDR3 consists of 15 residues. The V end lost 2 bases, the J end lost 3 bases, and 12 bases lay between the germline ends. Germline V gives CDR1 SGHTS, CDR2 YDEGEE. PCR employed 60 Vbeta and 13 Jbeta primers. Produced via immunoSEQ multiplex PCR; TCRdb's table is partial and in-frame only. This table holds approximately 130,000 clones, roughly 8.6% found once. The chain employs TRBV5-8 and TRBJ1-5; D remains unclear. Sequenced input: PBMCs. This clonotype was sampled from a woman aged 40 to 49 in good health and CMV-seropositive. CDR3 amino acids: CASSFGPRLNQPQHF. The CDR3, as DNA: TGTGCCAGCAGCTTTGGCCCGAGGCTCAATCAGCCCCAGCATTTT.